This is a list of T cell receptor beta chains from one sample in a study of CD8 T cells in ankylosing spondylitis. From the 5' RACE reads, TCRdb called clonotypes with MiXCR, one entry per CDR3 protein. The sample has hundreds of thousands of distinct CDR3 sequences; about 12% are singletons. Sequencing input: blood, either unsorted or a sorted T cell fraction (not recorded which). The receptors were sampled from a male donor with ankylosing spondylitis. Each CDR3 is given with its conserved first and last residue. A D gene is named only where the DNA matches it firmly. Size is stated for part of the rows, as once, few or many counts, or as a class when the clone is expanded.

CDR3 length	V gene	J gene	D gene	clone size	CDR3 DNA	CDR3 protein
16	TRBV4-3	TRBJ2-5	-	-	TGCGCCAGCAGCCAAGATATCTCGGGGGTTGGGGAGACCCAGTACTTC	CASSQDISGVGETQYF
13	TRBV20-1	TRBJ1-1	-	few	TGCAGTGCTACTGAAGGGGGGAACACTGAAGCTTTCTTT	CSATEGGNTEAFF
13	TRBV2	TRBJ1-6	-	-	TGTGCCAGCCGTCTAGGGGATAATTCACCCCTCCACTTT	CASRLGDNSPLHF
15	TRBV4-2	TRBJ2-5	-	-	TGTGCCAGCAGCTTGGGAGGGGGGCCCCAAGAGACCCAGTACTTC	CASSLGGGPQETQYF
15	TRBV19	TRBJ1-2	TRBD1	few	TGTGCCAGTAGTAGCCTGGACAGGGGTAGGGATGGCTACACCTTC	CASSSLDRGRDGYTF
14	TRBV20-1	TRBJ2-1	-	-	TGCAGTGCTAGGCGGCAAGGGGACTACAATGAGCAGTTCTTC	CSARRQGDYNEQFF
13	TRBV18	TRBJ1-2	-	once	TGTGCCAGCTCACCACCGGAACGGAATGGCTACACCTTC	CASSPPERNGYTF
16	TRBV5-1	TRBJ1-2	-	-	TGCGCCAGCAGCAGGAACCCTTTACAGGGTCTAGGTGGCTACACCTTC	CASSRNPLQGLGGYTF
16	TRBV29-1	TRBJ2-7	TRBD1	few	TGCAGCGTTGTGGGTTGGTCGGGACAGGGGGGAATCGAGCAGTACTTC	CSVVGWSGQGGIEQYF
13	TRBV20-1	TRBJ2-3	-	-	TGCAGTCCCAAAGGTTTCTCTGGAGATACGCAGTATTTT	CSPKGFSGDTQYF
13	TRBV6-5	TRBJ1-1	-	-	TGTGCCAGCAGTAACCGGGCCCTGCGTGAGGCTTTCTTT	CASSNRALREAFF
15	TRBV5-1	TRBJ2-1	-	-	TGCGCCAGCAGACCTAGCTCGAGCTCCTACAATGAGCAGTTCTTC	CASRPSSSSYNEQFF
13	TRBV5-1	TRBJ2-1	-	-	TGCGCCAGCAGCTTGTGGGGGAGAGATGAGCAGTTCTTC	CASSLWGRDEQFF
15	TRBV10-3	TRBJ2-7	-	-	TGTGCCATCAGTTACTCCCGGGAAGTAGCCTACGAGCAGTACTTC	CAISYSREVAYEQYF
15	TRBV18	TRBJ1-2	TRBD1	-	TGTGCCAGCTCACCGGGACAGGCCCCCTACTATGGCTACACCTTC	CASSPGQAPYYGYTF
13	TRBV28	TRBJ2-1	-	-	TGTGCCAGCAAGGGTCGGGGTAGGGATGAGCAGTTCTTC	CASKGRGRDEQFF
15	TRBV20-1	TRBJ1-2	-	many	TGCAGTGCTAGACCCACAACGCAGGGAGTGTATGGCTACACCTTC	CSARPTTQGVYGYTF
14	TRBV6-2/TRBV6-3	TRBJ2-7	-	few	TGTGCCAGCACTTTGGGGCGGTCGTCCTACGAGCAGTACTTC	CASTLGRSSYEQYF
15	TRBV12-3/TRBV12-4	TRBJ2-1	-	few	TGTGCCAGCAGTTTAGTGGTATTCTTTGGGAATGAGCAGTTCTTC	CASSLVVFFGNEQFF
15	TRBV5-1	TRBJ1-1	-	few	TGCGCCAGCAGCCTCCATGTACGTGTGAACACTGAAGCTTTCTTT	CASSLHVRVNTEAFF
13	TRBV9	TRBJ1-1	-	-	TGTGCCAGCAGCATATCCGTGAACACTGAAGCTTTCTTT	CASSISVNTEAFF
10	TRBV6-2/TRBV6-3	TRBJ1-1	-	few	TGTGCCAGCGGCTCGACTGAAGCTTTCTTT	CASGSTEAFF
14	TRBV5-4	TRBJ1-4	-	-	TGTGCCAGCAGCCGGGGACGGAATAATGAAAAACTGTTTTTT	CASSRGRNNEKLFF
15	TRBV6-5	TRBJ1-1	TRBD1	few	TGTGCCAGCAGTTATTACCCGGACAGGGTCACTGAAGCTTTCTTT	CASSYYPDRVTEAFF
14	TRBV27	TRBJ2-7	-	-	TGTGCCAGCAGTCCGTTACAGAGGGTCTACGAGCAGTACTTC	CASSPLQRVYEQYF
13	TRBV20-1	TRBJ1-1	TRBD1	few	TGCAGTGCCCGCGGACAGGTTGTTTGGGAAGCTTTCTTT	CSARGQVVWEAFF
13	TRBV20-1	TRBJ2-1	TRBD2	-	TGCAGTGCGTACCGGGACTACTCCAATGAGCAGTTCTTC	CSAYRDYSNEQFF
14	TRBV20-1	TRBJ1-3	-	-	TGCAGTGCTAGAGATGTGAGATTTGGAAACACCATATATTTT	CSARDVRFGNTIYF
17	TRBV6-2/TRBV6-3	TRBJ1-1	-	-	TGTGCCAGCAGTTATCCGGGACAACGCATCATGAACACTGAAGCTTTCTTT	CASSYPGQRIMNTEAFF
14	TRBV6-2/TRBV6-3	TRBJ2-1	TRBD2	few	TGTGCCAGCTTAAGTCGGGCTAGCGGGAGGAAGCAGTTCTTC	CASLSRASGRKQFF
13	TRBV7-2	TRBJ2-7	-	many	TGTGCCAGCAGCCTCCAAACGGGCTACGAGCAGTACTTC	CASSLQTGYEQYF
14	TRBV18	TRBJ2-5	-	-	TGTGCCAGCTCCACTTTTTCTCTGCAAGAGACCCAGTACTTC	CASSTFSLQETQYF